This T cell receptor (beta chain) was sequenced for a study of early T cells in non-severe SARS-CoV-2 infection. Study at large: Chains were unpaired, as sequencing was done on bulk RNA from unsorted whole blood. The study, taken as a whole, reports: Anti-spike CD8 responses were favored in VDJdb matching, and private and CD4 specificities were missed.

The CDR3 covers 15 residues. J gave up 2 bases and V 5 bases, and 5 bases lay outside the gene matches. Individual cDNA molecules received unique molecular identifiers. MiXCR, run by TCRdb on the 5' RACE reads, gives a single entry per CDR3 protein. The profile shows approximately 97,000 distinct CDR3 sequences, approximately 11% of them singletons. Notes on this clonotype: The antigen remains unidentified.

The TCR comes from an adult who was a healthcare worker with PCR-confirmed SARS-CoV-2 infection or an uninfected control (not recorded which). The chain carries TRBV12-3 or TRBV12-4 and TRBJ2-1, with 8 bases that match TRBD2. The sample here was whole blood, taken at baseline. This chain's CDR3 is CASSPVAGTYNEQFF. In DNA, the CDR3 is TGTGCCAGCAGTCCTGTAGCGGGAACCTACAATGAGCAGTTCTTC.